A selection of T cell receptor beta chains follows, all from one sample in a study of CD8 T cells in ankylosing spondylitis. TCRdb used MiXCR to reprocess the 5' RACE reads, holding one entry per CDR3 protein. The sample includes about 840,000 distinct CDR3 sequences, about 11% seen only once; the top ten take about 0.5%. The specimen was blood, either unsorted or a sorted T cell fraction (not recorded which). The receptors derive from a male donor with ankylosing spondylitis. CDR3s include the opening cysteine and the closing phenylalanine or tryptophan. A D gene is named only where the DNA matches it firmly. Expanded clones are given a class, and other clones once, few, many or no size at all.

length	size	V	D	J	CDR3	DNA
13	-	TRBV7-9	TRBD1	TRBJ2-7	CASGGTGNHEQYF	TGTGCCAGCGGGGGGACAGGGAACCACGAGCAGTACTTC
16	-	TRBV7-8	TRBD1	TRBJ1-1	CASSLRQGYPGTEAFF	TGTGCCAGCAGCTTAAGACAGGGGTATCCTGGCACTGAAGCTTTCTTT
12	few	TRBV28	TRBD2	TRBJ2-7	CATREAGSEQYF	TGTGCCACCCGGGAGGCCGGGAGCGAGCAGTACTTC
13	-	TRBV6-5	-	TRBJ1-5	CASSYSTWQPQHF	TGTGCCAGCAGTTACTCGACCTGGCAGCCCCAGCATTTT
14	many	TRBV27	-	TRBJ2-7	CASSLKPVSYEQYF	TGTGCCAGCAGTTTAAAGCCCGTTTCCTACGAGCAGTACTTC
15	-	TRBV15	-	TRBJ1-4	CATSRAGWANEKLFF	TGTGCCACCAGCAGAGCAGGGTGGGCTAATGAAAAACTGTTTTTT
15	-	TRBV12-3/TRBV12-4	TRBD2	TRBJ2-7	CASSFLAGALYEQYF	TGTGCCAGCAGTTTTTTAGCGGGGGCTCTGTACGAGCAGTACTTC
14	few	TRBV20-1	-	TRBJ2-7	CSARVARSTYEQYF	TGCAGTGCTAGAGTGGCGAGATCAACCTACGAGCAGTACTTC
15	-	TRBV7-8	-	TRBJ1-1	CASSLIGGGGTEAFF	TGTGCCAGCAGCTTAATCGGTGGGGGGGGCACTGAAGCTTTCTTT
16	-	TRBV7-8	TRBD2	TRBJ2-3	CASSPRTSGTTDTQYF	TGTGCCAGCAGCCCAAGGACTAGCGGTACCACAGATACGCAGTATTTT
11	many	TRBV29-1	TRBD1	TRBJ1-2	CSVDRGNGYTF	TGCAGCGTGGACAGGGGTAACGGCTACACCTTC
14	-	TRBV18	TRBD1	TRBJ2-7	CASSPPSRGYEQYF	TGTGCCAGCTCACCACCGTCCAGGGGGTACGAGCAGTACTTC
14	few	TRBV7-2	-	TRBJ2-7	CASSFGSADYEQYF	TGTGCCAGCAGCTTCGGATCAGCGGACTACGAGCAGTACTTC
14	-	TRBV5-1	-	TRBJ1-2	CASSLAHRRYGYTF	TGCGCCAGCAGCTTGGCCCACCGACGGTATGGCTACACCTTC
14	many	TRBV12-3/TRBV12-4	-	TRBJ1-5	CASSLDYSNQPQHF	TGTGCCAGCAGTTTAGATTATAGCAATCAGCCCCAGCATTTT
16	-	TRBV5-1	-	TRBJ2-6	CASSNRGGAGANVLTF	TGCGCCAGCAGCAACCGAGGGGGAGCTGGGGCCAACGTCCTGACTTTC
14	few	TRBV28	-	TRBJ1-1	CASSFNPGNTEAFF	TGTGCCAGCAGTTTTAATCCGGGGAACACTGAAGCTTTCTTT
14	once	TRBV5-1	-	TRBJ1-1	CASSLVQGRTEAFF	TGCGCCAGCAGCTTGGTTCAGGGGCGGACTGAAGCTTTCTTT
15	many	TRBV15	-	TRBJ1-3	CATSTSAGVGNTIYF	TGTGCCACCAGCACTAGCGCAGGGGTAGGAAACACCATATATTTT
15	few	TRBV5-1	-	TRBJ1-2	CASSLGSVRVYGYTF	TGCGCCAGCAGCTTGGGTTCTGTCCGGGTCTATGGCTACACCTTC
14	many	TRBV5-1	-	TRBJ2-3	CASSLVARADTQYF	TGCGCCAGCAGCTTGGTCGCACGGGCAGATACGCAGTATTTT
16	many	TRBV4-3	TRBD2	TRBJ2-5	CASSQEVAAGGETQYF	TGCGCCAGCAGCCAAGAAGTGGCAGCGGGAGGGGAGACCCAGTACTTC
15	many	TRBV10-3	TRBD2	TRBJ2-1	CATEKWEGRNNEQFF	TGTGCCACCGAAAAGTGGGAGGGCCGAAATAATGAGCAGTTCTTC
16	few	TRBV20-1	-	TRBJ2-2	CSARPRDRANTGELFF	TGCAGTGCTAGACCCCGCGACCGCGCGAACACCGGGGAGCTGTTTTTT
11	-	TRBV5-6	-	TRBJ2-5	CASSDVETQYF	TGTGCCAGCAGCGACGTAGAGACCCAGTACTTC
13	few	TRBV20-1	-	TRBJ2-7	CSARVQASYEQYF	TGCAGTGCTAGAGTCCAGGCCAGCTACGAGCAGTACTTC
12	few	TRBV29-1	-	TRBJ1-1	CSVYDRNTEAFF	TGCAGCGTCTACGACAGGAACACTGAAGCTTTCTTT
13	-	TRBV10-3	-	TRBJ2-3	CAISDRGTDTQYF	TGTGCCATCAGTGATAGGGGGACAGATACGCAGTATTTT
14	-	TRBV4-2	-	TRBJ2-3	CASSQNLRTDTQYF	TGTGCCAGCAGCCAGAACCTCAGAACAGATACGCAGTATTTT
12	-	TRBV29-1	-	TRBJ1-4	CGGVGLNEKLFF	TGCGGCGGGGTCGGCTTAAATGAAAAACTGTTTTTT
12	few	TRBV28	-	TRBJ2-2	CACRGFTGELFF	TGTGCCTGTAGGGGGTTCACCGGGGAGCTGTTTTTT
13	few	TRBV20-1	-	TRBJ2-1	CSAKYGSSSEQFF	TGCAGTGCTAAGTACGGAAGCTCGAGTGAGCAGTTCTTC
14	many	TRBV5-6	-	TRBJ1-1	CASSSLPLLQEAFF	TGTGCCAGCAGCTCTCTTCCACTCCTACAGGAAGCTTTCTTT
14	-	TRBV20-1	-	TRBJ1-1	CSAIPGGWVSEAFF	TGCAGTGCCATCCCGGGGGGATGGGTCTCTGAAGCTTTCTTT
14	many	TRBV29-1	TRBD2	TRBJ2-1	CSVVRLAGGDEQFF	TGCAGCGTTGTGCGCCTAGCGGGTGGGGATGAGCAGTTCTTC
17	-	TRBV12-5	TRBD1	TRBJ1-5	CASGWGTGDYSNQPQHF	TGTGCTAGTGGTTGGGGGACAGGCGATTATAGCAATCAGCCCCAGCATTTT
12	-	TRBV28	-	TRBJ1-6	CASNLPGSPLHF	TGTGCCAGCAACCTCCCGGGATCACCCCTCCACTTT
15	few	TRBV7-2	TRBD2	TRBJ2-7	CASMRTGTSGSEQYF	TGTGCCAGCATGCGAACCGGGACTAGCGGAAGCGAGCAGTACTTC
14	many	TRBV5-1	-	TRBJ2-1	CASSLGSSYNEQFF	TGTGCCAGCAGCTTAGGGAGCTCCTACAATGAGCAGTTCTTC
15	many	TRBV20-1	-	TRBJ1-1	CSARDKRGWNTEAFF	TGCAGTGCTAGAGATAAGAGGGGATGGAACACTGAAGCTTTCTTT
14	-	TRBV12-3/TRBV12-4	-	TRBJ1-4	CASRKSATNEKLFF	TGTGCCAGCAGGAAGTCTGCAACTAATGAAAAACTGTTTTTT
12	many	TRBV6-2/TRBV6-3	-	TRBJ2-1	CASKGDYNEQFF	TGTGCCAGCAAGGGGGACTACAATGAGCAGTTCTTC
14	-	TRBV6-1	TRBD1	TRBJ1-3	CASRQTGYENTIYF	TGTGCCAGCAGACAGACAGGGTATGAAAACACCATATATTTT
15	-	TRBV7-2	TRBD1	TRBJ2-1	CASSSQRTGGDEQFF	TGTGCCAGCAGCTCACAAAGGACAGGGGGCGATGAGCAGTTCTTC
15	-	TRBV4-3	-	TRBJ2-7	CASSQGTGPTYEQYF	TGCGCCAGCAGCCAAGGGACGGGACCTACCTACGAGCAGTACTTC